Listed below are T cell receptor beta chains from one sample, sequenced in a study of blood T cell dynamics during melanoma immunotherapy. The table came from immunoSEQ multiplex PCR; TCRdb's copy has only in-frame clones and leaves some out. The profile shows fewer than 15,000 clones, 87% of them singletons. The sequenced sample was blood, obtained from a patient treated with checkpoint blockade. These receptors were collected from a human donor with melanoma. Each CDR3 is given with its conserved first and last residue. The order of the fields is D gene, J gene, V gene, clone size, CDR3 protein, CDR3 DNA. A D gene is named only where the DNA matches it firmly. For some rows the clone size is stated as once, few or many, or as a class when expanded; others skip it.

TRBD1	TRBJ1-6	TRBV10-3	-	CAINQGQGSPLHF	TGTGCCATCAATCAGGGACAGGGCTCACCCCTCCACTTT
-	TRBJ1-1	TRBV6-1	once	CASSELLNTEAFF	TGTGCCAGCAGTGAACTATTGAACACTGAAGCTTTCTTT
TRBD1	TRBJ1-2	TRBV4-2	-	CASSPAPGQGGGYTF	TGTGCCAGCAGCCCTGCCCCTGGACAGGGGGGGGGCTACACCTTC
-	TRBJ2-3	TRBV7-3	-	CASSLGYTDTQYF	TGTGCCAGCAGCTTAGGGTATACAGATACGCAGTATTTT
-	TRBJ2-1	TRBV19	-	CASTQAQGKREQFF	TGTGCCAGTACCCAGGCACAGGGAAAGCGTGAGCAGTTCTTC
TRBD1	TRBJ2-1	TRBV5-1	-	CASRLRGTGRLSSYNEQFF	TGCGCCAGCAGGCTCCGAGGGACAGGGCGCCTTAGCTCCTACAATGAGCAGTTCTTC
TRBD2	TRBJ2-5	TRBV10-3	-	CAIAPSGRETQYF	TGTGCCATAGCTCCTAGCGGAAGGGAGACCCAGTACTTC
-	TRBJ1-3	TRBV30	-	CAWSVPDLPRYF	TGTGCCTGGAGTGTACCAGACTTGCCGAGGTATTTT
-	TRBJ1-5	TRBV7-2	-	CASSLVWTAYSNQPQHF	TGTGCCAGCAGCTTAGTGTGGACAGCATATAGCAATCAGCCCCAGCATTTT
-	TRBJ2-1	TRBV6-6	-	CASSYSGYEQFF	TGTGCCAGCAGTTACTCTGGTTATGAGCAGTTCTTC
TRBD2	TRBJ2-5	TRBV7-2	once	CASSLGAPSGPQETQYF	TGTGCCAGCAGCTTAGGAGCCCCTAGCGGACCCCAAGAGACCCAGTACTTC
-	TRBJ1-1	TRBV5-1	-	CASSLVGIRMNTEAFF	TGCGCCAGCAGCTTGGTGGGTATTAGAATGAACACTGAAGCTTTCTTT
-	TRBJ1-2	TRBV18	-	CASSPDSNYGYTF	TGTGCCAGCTCACCAGACAGCAACTATGGCTACACCTTC
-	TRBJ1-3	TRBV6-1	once	CASSVFRTSIGNTIYF	TGTGCCAGCAGTGTTTTCAGGACCTCCATCGGGAACACCATATATTTT
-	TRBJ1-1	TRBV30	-	CAGNRGGGTEAFF	TGTGCCGGAAATAGGGGCGGGGGCACTGAAGCTTTCTTT
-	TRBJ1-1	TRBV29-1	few	CSVDRDLNTEAFF	TGCAGCGTTGACAGGGACCTGAACACTGAAGCTTTCTTT
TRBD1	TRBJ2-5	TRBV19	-	CASSMTGSIETQYF	TGTGCCAGTAGTATGACAGGGAGCATAGAGACCCAGTACTTC
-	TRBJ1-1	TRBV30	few	CAWTPGLTGAMNTEAFF	TGTGCCTGGACCCCGGGCCTGACGGGGGCCATGAACACTGAAGCTTTCTTT
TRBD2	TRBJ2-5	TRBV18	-	CASSPPRSGVDQETQYF	TGTGCCAGCTCACCACCTCGGAGCGGGGTTGACCAAGAGACCCAGTACTTC
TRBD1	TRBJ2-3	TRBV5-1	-	CASSHPGQGSTDTQYF	TGCGCCAGCAGCCATCCGGGACAGGGTAGCACAGATACGCAGTATTTT
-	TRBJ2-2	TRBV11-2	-	CASSLTPGAPGELFF	TGTGCCAGCAGCTTAACTCCGGGGGCTCCCGGGGAGCTGTTTTTT
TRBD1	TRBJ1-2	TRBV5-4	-	CASTTLTGTGLYGYTF	TGTGCCAGCACCACACTAACCGGGACAGGGCTCTATGGCTACACCTTC
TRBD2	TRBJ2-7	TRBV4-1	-	CASSLTEGTSEYEQYF	TGCGCCAGCAGCCTTACAGAAGGGACTAGCGAGTACGAGCAGTACTTC